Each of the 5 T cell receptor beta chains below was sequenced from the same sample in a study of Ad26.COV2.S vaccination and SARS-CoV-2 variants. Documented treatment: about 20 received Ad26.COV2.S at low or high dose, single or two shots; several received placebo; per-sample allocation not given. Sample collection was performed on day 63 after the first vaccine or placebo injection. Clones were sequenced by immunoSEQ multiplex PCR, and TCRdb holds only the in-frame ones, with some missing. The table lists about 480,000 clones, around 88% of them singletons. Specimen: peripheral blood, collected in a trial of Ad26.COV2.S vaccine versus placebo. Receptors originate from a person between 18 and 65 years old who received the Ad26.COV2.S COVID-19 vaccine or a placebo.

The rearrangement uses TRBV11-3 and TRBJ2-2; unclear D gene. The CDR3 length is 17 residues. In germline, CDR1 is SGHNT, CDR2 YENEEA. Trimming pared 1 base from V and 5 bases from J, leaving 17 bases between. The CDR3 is CASSLVADTLSTGELFF. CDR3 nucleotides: TGTGCCAGCAGCTTAGTCGCCGACACGCTCTCAACCGGGGAGCTGTTTTTT.

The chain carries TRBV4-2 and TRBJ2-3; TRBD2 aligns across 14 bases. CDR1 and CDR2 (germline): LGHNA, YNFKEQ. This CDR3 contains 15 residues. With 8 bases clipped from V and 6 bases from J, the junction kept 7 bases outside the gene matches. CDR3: CASRGLAGDGDTQYF. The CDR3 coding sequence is TGTGCCAGCCGGGGACTAGCGGGAGATGGGGATACGCAGTATTTT.

The CDR3 is CASSPRNPTNEKLFF. The CDR3 coding sequence is TGTGCCAGCAGCCCCCGGAACCCAACTAATGAAAAACTGTTTTTT. The chain carries TRBV7-9 and TRBJ1-4; D is unclear. The CDR3 has 15 amino acids. CDR1 is SEHNR and CDR2 is FQNEAQ in the germline V gene (reference sequence). Trimming stripped 5 bases from V and 0 bases from J, with 10 bases between.

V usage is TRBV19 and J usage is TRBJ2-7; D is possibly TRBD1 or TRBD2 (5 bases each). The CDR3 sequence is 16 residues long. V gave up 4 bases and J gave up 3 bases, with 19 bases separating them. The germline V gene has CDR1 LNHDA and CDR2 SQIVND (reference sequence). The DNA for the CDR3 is TGTGCCAGTAGTACCGGTGGGACGGACTTCCACTACGAGCAGTACTTC. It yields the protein CASSTGGTDFHYEQYF.

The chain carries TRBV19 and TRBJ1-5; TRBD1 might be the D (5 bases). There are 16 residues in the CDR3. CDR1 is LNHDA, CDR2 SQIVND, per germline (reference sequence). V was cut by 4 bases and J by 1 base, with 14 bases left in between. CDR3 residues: CASSTGTGSSNQPQHF. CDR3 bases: TGTGCCAGTAGTACCGGGACCGGGAGCAGCAATCAGCCCCAGCATTTT.